One and the same sample provided the 14 T cell receptor beta chains below, sequenced in a study of shared clonotypes between healthy human individuals. Profiled with immunoSEQ multiplex PCR; TCRdb holds only in-frame clones, not every one. The sample carries approximately 2.5 million clones, around 90% recorded once. The specimen was naive CD4+ T cells sorted from blood. Subset described: CD45RA+ positively selected. These receptors were collected from a young man in good health.

The CDR3, as DNA: TGCAGTGCCCAGAGGAGTTACGGCTACACCTTC. As protein: CSAQRSYGYTF. The gene calls are TRBV20-1 and TRBJ1-2; D uncertain. With 6 bases removed from V and 8 bases from J, the gap between germline ends came to 13 bases. The CDR3 sequence is 11 residues long. From germline, CDR1 is DFQATT and CDR2 SNEGSKA (reference sequence).

This rearrangement joins TRBV2 to TRBJ2-5, with D possibly TRBD1 on 6 matching bases. V lost 4 bases and J lost 4, with 16 bases in between. Germline V gene data show CDR1 as SNHLY and CDR2 as FYNNEI. This CDR3 has 15 amino acids. This CDR3 reads CASSVYKGVRETQYF. In DNA, the CDR3 is TGTGCCAGCAGTGTTTACAAGGGGGTGAGAGAGACCCAGTACTTC.

This clone was detected once. The chain has TRBV10-3 and TRBJ2-7; D possibly corresponds to TRBD2 (6 bases). V lost 8 bases and J lost 1, with 15 bases in between. The CDR3 loop spans 14 amino acids. The germline CDR1 and CDR2 sequences are ENHRY and SYGVKD. The CDR3 spells CAIGDGGDSYEQYF. The CDR3 bases are TGTGCCATCGGGGACGGGGGTGATTCCTACGAGCAGTACTTC.

J is TRBJ2-1 and V is TRBV5-1, with 8 nucleotides matching TRBD2. V trimming: 4 bases; J trimming: 4 bases; junction bases outside the gene matches: 4. The germline V gene has CDR1 SGHRS and CDR2 YFSETQ. CDR3 length equals 14 residues. The CDR3 reads CASSKTSVYNEQFF. The DNA for the CDR3 is TGCGCCAGCAGCAAGACTAGCGTGTACAATGAGCAGTTCTTC.

This clone was counted only a few times. The chain combines TRBV5-1 with TRBJ1-2, with 7 nucleotides matching TRBD1. This CDR3 contains 13 residues. CDR1 is SGHRS, CDR2 YFSETQ, per germline. After removal of 5 bases from V and 7 bases from J, the junction contained 8 bases not matched to a gene. Here the CDR3 reads CASRTSTGFGYTF. The CDR3 nucleotides read TGCGCCAGCAGGACCTCGACAGGGTTTGGCTACACCTTC.

This clone was detected once. The chain has TRBV9 and TRBJ1-2; D is unclear. Germline-derived CDR1 and CDR2 are SGDLS and YYNGEE. V lost 4 bases, J lost 1 base, and 8 bases lay in between. The CDR3 totals 13 residues. As DNA, the CDR3 is TGTGCCAGCAGCCCAGACCTTAACTATGGCTACACCTTC. Its translation: CASSPDLNYGYTF.

V and J are TRBV5-6 and TRBJ1-2, with 7 bases matching TRBD1. This CDR3 is 15 amino acids long. With V trimmed by 2 bases and J by 3 bases, 7 bases remained unmatched. Germline V lookup: CDR1 SGHDT, CDR2 YYEEEE. The CDR3 is CASSFRGLHDYGYTF. CDR3 DNA: TGTGCCAGCAGCTTTAGGGGGCTTCACGACTATGGCTACACCTTC.

V usage is TRBV30 and J usage is TRBJ2-5, with a weak D call TRBD2 (6 bases). CDR1 and CDR2 (germline): GTSNPN, SVGIG (reference sequence). V was pared by 0 bases and J by 3 bases, with 14 bases between. The CDR3 loop spans 15 amino acids. CDR3 residues: CAWSVPGGGEETQYF. In DNA form, the CDR3 reads TGTGCCTGGAGTGTACCCGGAGGAGGGGAAGAGACCCAGTACTTC. The complete variable domain, with remaining parts taken from reference TRBV30 and TRBJ2-5, reads SQTIHQWPATLVQPVGSPLSLECTVEGTSNPNLYWYRQAAGRGLQLLFYSVGIGQISSEVPQNLSASRPQDRQFILSSKKLLLSDSGFYLCAWSVPGGGEETQYFGPGTRLLVL.

This clone has just one count. V and J are TRBV6-1 and TRBJ1-5; D remains unclear. The CDR3 length is 13 residues. Trimming stripped 6 bases from V and 4 bases from J, with 10 bases between. CDR1 and CDR2 from the germline V gene are MNHNS and SASEGT. The DNA for the CDR3 is TGTGCCAGCAGCCTTTCTTATAATCAGCCCCAGCATTTT. Protein sequence: CASSLSYNQPQHF.

The V gene is TRBV11-3, the J gene TRBJ1-1; possibly TRBD1 for D (6 bases). V was clipped by 4 bases and J by 5 bases, with 11 bases between them. CDR1 is SGHNT, CDR2 YENEEA, per germline. The CDR3 extends over 13 amino acids. The CDR3 coding sequence is TGTGCCAGCAGCTCGGTACAGGGAACTGAAGCTTTCTTT. Translation gives CASSSVQGTEAFF. Full variable domain (outside the CDR3, taken from reference TRBV11-3 and TRBJ1-1): EAGVVQSPRYKIIEKKQPVAFWCNPISGHNTLYWYLQNLGQGPELLIRYENEEAVDDSQLPKDRFSAERLKGVDSTLKIQPAELGDSAVYLCASSSVQGTEAFFGQGTRLTVV.

The chain is built from TRBV19 and TRBJ2-3; D tentatively reads TRBD1 or TRBD2 (5 bases each). The ends were cut back, 5 bases at V and 2 bases at J, with 14 bases in the middle. Germline-derived CDR1 and CDR2 are LNHDA and SQIVND (reference sequence). The CDR3 runs to 15 residues. For the CDR3, the DNA is TGTGCCAGTAGTGTAGCACGAGGGGACACAGATACGCAGTATTTT. The encoded protein is CASSVARGDTDTQYF.

The V and J genes are TRBV28 and TRBJ2-2; unclear D gene. The germline CDR1 and CDR2 sequences are MDHEN and SYDVKM. The CDR3 runs to 14 residues. V dropped 5 bases and J dropped 6 bases, with 13 bases sitting between them. CDR3 residues: CASSQTGKAGELFF. The DNA of the CDR3 is TGTGCCAGCAGTCAGACTGGAAAGGCCGGGGAGCTGTTTTTT. The entire variable domain, with the rest obtained from reference TRBV28 and TRBJ2-2, is as follows: DVKVTQSSRYLVKRTGEKVFLECVQDMDHENMFWYRQDPGLGLRLIYFSYDVKMKEKGDIPEGYSVSREKKERFSLILESASTNQTSMYLCASSQTGKAGELFFGEGSRLTVL.

The chain has TRBV28 and TRBJ2-1; TRBD2 aligns across 14 bases. The germline V gene encodes CDR1 MDHEN and CDR2 SYDVKM. The CDR3 length is 15 residues. Trimming at V came to 7 bases and at J to 8 bases, leaving 7 bases not matched to a gene. The CDR3 nucleotides are TGTGCCAGCATGTCGACTAGCGGGGGGGCGTATGAGCAGTTCTTC. Its protein product is CASMSTSGGAYEQFF.

The chain uses TRBV4-3 and TRBJ1-5; possibly TRBD1 for D (5 bases). The CDR3 is made up of 15 amino acids. Germline values: CDR1 LGHNA, CDR2 YSLEER. Trimming removed 0 bases from V and 7 bases from J, with 13 bases in between. The CDR3 bases are TGCGCCAGCAGCCAAGACCTGGGCAGGGAGCAGCCCCAGCATTTT. Amino acids: CASSQDLGREQPQHF.